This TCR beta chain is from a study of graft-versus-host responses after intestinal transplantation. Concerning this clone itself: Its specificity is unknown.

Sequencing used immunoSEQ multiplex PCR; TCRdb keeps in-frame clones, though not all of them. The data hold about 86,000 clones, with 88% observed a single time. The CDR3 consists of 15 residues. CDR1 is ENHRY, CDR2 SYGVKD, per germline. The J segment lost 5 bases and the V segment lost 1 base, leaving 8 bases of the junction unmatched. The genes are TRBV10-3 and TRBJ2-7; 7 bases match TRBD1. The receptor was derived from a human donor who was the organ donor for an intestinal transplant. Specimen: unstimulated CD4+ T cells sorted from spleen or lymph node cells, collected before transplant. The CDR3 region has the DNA TGTGCCATCAGTGAGTGGCAGGGGGTCGGGAACGAGCAGTACTTC. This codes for CAISEWQGVGNEQYF.